Reported below is one T cell receptor beta chain. Its binding antigen is unknown. The sample holds no much larger clone one base away, and base qualities are not on file. This entry comes from a study of blood T cells in healthy people across ages (dated by TCRdb to 2015 to 2017). Study-wide context: In model experiments, roughly one uniquely barcoded TCR beta cDNA molecule per two T cells was captured by template switching. Using the same blood draw, the study looked at two additional independent replicas of 1 million unique cDNA reads for two donors, one aged 18 to 30 and the other aged 80 or older. The study measured age-related changes in TCR beta repertoire diversity using deep sequencing normalized with unique cDNA molecular identifiers. The donors were divided into four age groups: young (average approximately 15 years), middle-aged (over 35), aged (roughly 60) and long-lived (around 87). Paper-wide results and their limitations: Because profiling used bulk unsorted PBMCs, naive and antigen-experienced compartments could not be compared conclusively. Observed TCR beta diversity per million T cells fell roughly linearly with age, and a significant reduction was already apparent by age roughly 40. Total diversity estimates from one million sequenced T cells were considered lower bounds and underestimates. Compared with the aged group, the long-lived group had more naive CD4+ T cells, fewer expanded clones and increased TCR diversity, suggesting age selection. Donor CMV infection status was unknown, potentially confounding age-related changes in expanded clonotypes. Observed TCR beta diversity correlated strongly with the percentage of naive T cells measured by flow cytometry.

Donors were around 37 systemically healthy Caucasian individuals from Russia aged about 6 to 100 years. Around 10 milliliters of peripheral blood were collected from each donor into EDTA-treated Vacutainer tubes. PBMCs were isolated by Ficoll-Paque density-gradient centrifugation, with at least 6.5 million obtained per sample. Trizol reagent was used to extract total RNA from the PBMCs, yielding at least 5 micrograms per sample. For every donor, an aliquot of PBMCs went through flow cytometry to measure the percentages of naive CD45RAhigh/CD27high T cells. The library came from 5' RACE. These reads were obtained on an Illumina HiSeq 2500. The second PCR ran for about 7 to 11 cycles and used a J-beta primer mix along with a sample-barcoded 5' primer. A unique molecular identifier was introduced onto each TCR beta cDNA molecule by a template-switch 5' adaptor carrying 12 random nucleotides. Each sample yielded at least 2.5 million CDR3-containing paired-end reads. First-strand cDNA synthesis was performed from all RNA using the Mint cDNA synthesis kit, with priming by a TRBC-specific oligonucleotide. Following uracil-DNA glycosylase treatment, all cDNA underwent a first 18-cycle PCR with the universal primers M1SS and BC2_uni_R. In the source study's methods: Normalization of each sample was performed by random selection of 1 million high-quality reads, each carrying a distinct molecular identifier. Instead of being binned into consensus sequences, reads with shared molecular identifiers were discarded. MiTCR, set to a Q25 quality threshold and the strictest error-elimination algorithm, was used for CDR3 identification, clonotype clustering and error correction. A nonparametric unseen species model with Euler transformation was used to estimate a lower bound on total TCR beta diversity. Clones were called with MiXCR by TCRdb after fastp trimmed the public reads at Q25, and only in-frame beta chains were retained. A single entry per CDR3 protein holds the most common genes and DNA from its merged rows. TCRdb, not the authors, supplied the V and J calls. The sample yields roughly 560,000 distinct CDR3 sequences; around 24% were counted once. In total, the top ten clones hold roughly 9% of the sample.

Cut back by 8 bases and 2 bases, the V and J ends lie 12 bases apart. Taken from cysteine to phenylalanine, the CDR3 has 14 residues. CDR3 DNA only is kept here, 42 bases in frame from base 1. Based on the germline V gene, the CDR1 and CDR2 sequences are KGHDR and SFDVKD. These data were also filed under a second study, of T cells of mothers and their children. The second study reports: Donors were nine systemically healthy Caucasian individuals: three mothers and their six children. cDNA synthesis consumed the entire amount of extracted RNA, loaded at around 1.4 ug RNA in each 15 ul reaction. Sample barcodes and 2-4 random nucleotides were added via the M1S primer in the second PCR. Over 9 million TCR beta CDR3 reads came from each mother, compared with 2.5 million to 3.5 million reads from each child. Thymic selection shapes the output of TCR recombination in a similar way in related and unrelated pairs, and inherited differences have a minor effect. Related mother-child pairs always showed normalized repertoire overlap that was slightly higher than in unrelated mother-child pairs, though the difference was never significant. Persistent microchimeric T cell clones were not detected, at a sensitivity of 95 to 100 clones per million clonotypes. Deep NGS was used in the study to compare the TCR beta repertoires of mothers and children and to look for features that separate related mother-child pairs from unrelated individuals. On average, the children were approximately 11 +/- 4 years old, while the mothers were about 40 +/- 4 years old. Libraries were sequenced on Illumina HiSeq 2000 with 100+100 nt paired-end reads after adapter ligation with NEBNext reagents. To prevent cross-contamination, the mother and child libraries were prepared a month apart and were sequenced in separate runs. Each donor had between roughly 450,000 and 2,100,000 distinct TCR beta clonotypes identified. Naive TCR beta clonotypes were estimated from low-frequency clonotypes matched to each donor's FACS-determined naive share, without sorting.

The sequence derives from a boy aged 5 to 17 in good health. Sequencing was done on a sample of blood. The rearrangement joined TRBV24-1 to TRBJ2-1, with TRBD1 as a weak D call on 6 bases. The CDR3 region: CATINRDAYNEQFF. The bases are TGTGCCACCATAAACAGGGATGCCTACAATGAGCAGTTCTTC.